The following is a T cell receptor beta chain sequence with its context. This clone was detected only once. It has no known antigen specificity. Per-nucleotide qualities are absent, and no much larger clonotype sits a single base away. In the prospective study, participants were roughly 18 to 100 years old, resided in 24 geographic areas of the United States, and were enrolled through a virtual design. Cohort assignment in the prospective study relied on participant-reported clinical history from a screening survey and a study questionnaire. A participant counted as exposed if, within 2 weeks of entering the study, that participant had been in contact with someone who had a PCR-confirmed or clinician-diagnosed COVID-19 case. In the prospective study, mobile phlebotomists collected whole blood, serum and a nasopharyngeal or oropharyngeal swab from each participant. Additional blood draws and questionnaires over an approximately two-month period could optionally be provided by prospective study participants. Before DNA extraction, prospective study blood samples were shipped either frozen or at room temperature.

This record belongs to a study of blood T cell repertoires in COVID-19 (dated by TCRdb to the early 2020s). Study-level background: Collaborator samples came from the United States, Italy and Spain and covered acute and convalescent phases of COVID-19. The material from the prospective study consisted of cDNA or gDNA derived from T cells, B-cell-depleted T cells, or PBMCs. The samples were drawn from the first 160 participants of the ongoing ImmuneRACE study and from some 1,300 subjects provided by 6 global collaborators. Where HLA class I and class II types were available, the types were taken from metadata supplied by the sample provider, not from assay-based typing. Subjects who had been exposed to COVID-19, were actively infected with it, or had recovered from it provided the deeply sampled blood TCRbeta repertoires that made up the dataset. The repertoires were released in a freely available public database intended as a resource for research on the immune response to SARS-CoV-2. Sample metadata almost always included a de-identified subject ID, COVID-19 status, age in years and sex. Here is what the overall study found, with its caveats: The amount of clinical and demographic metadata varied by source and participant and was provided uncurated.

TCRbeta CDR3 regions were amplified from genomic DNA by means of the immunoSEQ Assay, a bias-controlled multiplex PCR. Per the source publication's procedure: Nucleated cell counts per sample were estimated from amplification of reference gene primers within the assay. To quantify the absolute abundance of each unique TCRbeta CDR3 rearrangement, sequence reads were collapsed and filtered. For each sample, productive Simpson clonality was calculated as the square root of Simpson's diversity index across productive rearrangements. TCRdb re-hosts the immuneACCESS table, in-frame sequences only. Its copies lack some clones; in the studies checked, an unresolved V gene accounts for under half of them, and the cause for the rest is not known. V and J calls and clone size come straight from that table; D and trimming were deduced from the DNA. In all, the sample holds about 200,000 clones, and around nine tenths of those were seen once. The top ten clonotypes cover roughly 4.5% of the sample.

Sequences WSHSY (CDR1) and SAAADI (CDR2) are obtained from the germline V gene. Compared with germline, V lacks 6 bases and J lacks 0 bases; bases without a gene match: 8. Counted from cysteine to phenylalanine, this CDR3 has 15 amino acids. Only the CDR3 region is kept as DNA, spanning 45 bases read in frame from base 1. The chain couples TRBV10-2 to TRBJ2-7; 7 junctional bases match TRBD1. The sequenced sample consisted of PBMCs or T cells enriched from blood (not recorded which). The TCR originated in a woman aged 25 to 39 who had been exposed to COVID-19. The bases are TGCGCCAGCAGCAGACAGGGTCTCAACTCCTACGAGCAGTACTTC. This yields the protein CASSRQGLNSYEQYF.